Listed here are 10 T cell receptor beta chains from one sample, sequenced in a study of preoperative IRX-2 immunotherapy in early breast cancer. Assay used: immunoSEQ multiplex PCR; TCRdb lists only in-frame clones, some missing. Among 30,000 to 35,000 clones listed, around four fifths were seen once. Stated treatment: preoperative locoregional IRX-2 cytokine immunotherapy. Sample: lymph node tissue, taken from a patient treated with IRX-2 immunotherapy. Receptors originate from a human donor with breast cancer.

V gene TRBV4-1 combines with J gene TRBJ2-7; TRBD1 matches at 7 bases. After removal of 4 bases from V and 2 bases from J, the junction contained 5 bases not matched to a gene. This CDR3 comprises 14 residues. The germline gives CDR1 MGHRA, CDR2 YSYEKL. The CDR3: CASSRTGDAYEQYF. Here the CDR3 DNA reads TGCGCCAGCAGCCGGACAGGCGATGCCTACGAGCAGTACTTC.

CDR3 DNA: TGTGCCTGGAGTGTACAGGAGAGCACAGATACGCAGTATTTT. It specifies CAWSVQESTDTQYF. The gene calls are TRBV30 and TRBJ2-3; weak D call: TRBD1 (5 bases). The CDR3 is 14 residues long. In germline, CDR1 is GTSNPN, CDR2 SVGIG (reference sequence). Trimming left V 0 bases short and J 0 bases short, with 7 bases between.

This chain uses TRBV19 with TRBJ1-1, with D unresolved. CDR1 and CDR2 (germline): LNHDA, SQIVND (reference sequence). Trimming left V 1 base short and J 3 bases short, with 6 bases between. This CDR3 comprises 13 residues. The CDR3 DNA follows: TGTGCCAGTAGTATAGTCGGGTACACTGAAGCTTTCTTT. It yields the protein CASSIVGYTEAFF.

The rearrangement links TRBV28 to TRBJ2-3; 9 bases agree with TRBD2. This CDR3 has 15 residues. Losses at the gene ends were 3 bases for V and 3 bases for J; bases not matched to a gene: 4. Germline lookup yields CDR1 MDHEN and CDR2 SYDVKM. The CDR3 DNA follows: TGTGCCAGCAGTTTGGTTAGCGGGGGTACAGATACGCAGTATTTT. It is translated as CASSLVSGGTDTQYF.

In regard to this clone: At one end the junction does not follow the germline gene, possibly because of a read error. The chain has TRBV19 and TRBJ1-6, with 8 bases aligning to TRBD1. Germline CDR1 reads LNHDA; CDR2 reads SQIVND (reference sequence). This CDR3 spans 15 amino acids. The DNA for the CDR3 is TGTGCCAGTTCACAAGGACAGGGAAACTATTCGCCCCTCCACTTT. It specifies CASSQGQGNYSPLHF.

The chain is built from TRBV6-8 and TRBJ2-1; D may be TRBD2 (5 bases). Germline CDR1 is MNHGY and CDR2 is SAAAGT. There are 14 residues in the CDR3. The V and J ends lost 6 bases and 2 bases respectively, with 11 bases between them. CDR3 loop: CASRLRAAYNEQFF. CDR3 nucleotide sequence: TGTGCCAGCAGGTTGCGGGCCGCCTACAATGAGCAGTTCTTC.

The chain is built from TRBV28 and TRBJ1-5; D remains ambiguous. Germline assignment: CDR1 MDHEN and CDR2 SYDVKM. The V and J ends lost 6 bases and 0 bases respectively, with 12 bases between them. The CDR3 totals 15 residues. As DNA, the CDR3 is TGTGCCAGCAGCGACCGGCCGTATAGCAATCAGCCCCAGCATTTT. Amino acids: CASSDRPYSNQPQHF.

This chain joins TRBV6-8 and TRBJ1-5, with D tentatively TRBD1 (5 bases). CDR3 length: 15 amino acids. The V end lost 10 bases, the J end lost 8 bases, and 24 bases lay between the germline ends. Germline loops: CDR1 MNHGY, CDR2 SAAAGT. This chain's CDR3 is CATMYEGSGIEPQHF. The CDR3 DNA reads TGTGCCACCATGTACGAGGGGAGCGGGATAGAGCCCCAGCATTTT.

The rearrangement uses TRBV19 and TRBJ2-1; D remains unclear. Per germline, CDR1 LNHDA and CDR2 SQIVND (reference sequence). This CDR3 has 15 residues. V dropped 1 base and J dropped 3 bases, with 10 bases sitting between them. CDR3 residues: CASSIVPSFYNEQFF. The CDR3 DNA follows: TGTGCCAGTAGTATAGTACCTAGTTTCTACAATGAGCAGTTCTTC.

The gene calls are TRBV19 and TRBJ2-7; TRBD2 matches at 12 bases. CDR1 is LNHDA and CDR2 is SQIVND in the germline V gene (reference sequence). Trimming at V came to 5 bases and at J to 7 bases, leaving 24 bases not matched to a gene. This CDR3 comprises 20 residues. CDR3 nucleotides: TGTGCCAGTAGTCCCATTTCTCGACTAGCGGGAGTCCTACCGATCAGGGAGCAGTACTTC. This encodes CASSPISRLAGVLPIREQYF.